These T cell receptor beta chains were read from a single sample in a study of T cells after yellow fever vaccination. TCRdb itself ran the 5' RACE reads through MiXCR, one entry per CDR3 protein. The sample lists about 220,000 distinct CDR3 sequences, 5.5% to 8.5% occurring once. The sequenced sample was CD4+ T cells sorted from PBMCs, obtained on the day of the yellow fever booster vaccination. The receptors were sampled from a young man who received the YFV17D yellow fever vaccine. The CDR3 runs from the conserved cysteine through the conserved F or W. D genes are given only for firm matches. Clone size is stated in some rows and not others, as once, few, many or a class when expanded.

abundance,v_gene,j_gene,d_gene,CDR3aa,CDR3nt
NA,TRBV12-3/TRBV12-4,TRBJ2-5,NA,CASSLGATKTQYF,TGTGCCAGCAGTTTAGGGGCAACCAAGACCCAGTACTTC
NA,TRBV20-1,TRBJ2-1,NA,CSAREETVFAYNEQFF,TGCAGTGCTAGAGAGGAGACAGTGTTTGCCTACAATGAGCAGTTCTTC
few,TRBV5-4,TRBJ2-5,NA,CASSTQGRQETQYF,TGTGCCAGCAGCACTCAGGGGAGGCAAGAGACCCAGTACTTC
NA,TRBV18,TRBJ2-3,NA,CATHARGGPDTQYF,TGTGCCACCCACGCCAGGGGAGGCCCAGATACGCAGTATTTT
few,TRBV20-1,TRBJ2-3,TRBD2,CSANLAGGTDTQYF,TGCAGTGCAAACTTAGCGGGAGGCACAGATACGCAGTATTTT
few,TRBV11-1,TRBJ1-6,TRBD1,CASSSIGQGILASPPLHF,TGTGCCAGCAGTTCAATCGGACAGGGAATTCTAGCAAGTCCACCCCTCCACTTT
many,TRBV28,TRBJ2-5,NA,CASSSGARRETQYF,TGTGCCAGCAGTTCAGGGGCTCGAAGAGAGACCCAGTACTTC
many,TRBV28,TRBJ2-7,TRBD1,CASSLGTGAEQYF,TGTGCCAGCAGTTTAGGGACAGGGGCCGAGCAGTACTTC
few,TRBV5-1,TRBJ2-3,TRBD1,CASSPNRDRGQKTDTQYF,TGCGCCAGCAGCCCCAACCGGGACAGGGGCCAAAAAACAGATACGCAGTATTTT
NA,TRBV12-5,TRBJ2-1,NA,CASGPGQPWDEQFF,TGTGCTAGTGGTCCCGGACAACCTTGGGATGAGCAGTTCTTC
NA,TRBV6-1,TRBJ2-7,NA,CASSPTQGPDEQYF,TGTGCCAGCAGCCCTACACAAGGGCCGGACGAGCAGTACTTC
many,TRBV12-3/TRBV12-4,TRBJ1-2,NA,CASSSGVDGYTF,TGTGCCAGCAGTTCAGGGGTCGATGGCTACACCTTC
many,TRBV3-1,TRBJ1-6,NA,CASSQGTSLNSPLHF,TGTGCCAGCAGCCAGGGGACATCTTTAAATTCACCCCTCCACTTT
NA,TRBV7-2,TRBJ2-3,NA,CASSLEIGTQYF,TGTGCCAGCAGCTTAGAGATCGGCACGCAGTATTTT
NA,TRBV7-2,TRBJ2-2,NA,CASSLGSDTGELFF,TGTGCCAGCAGCTTAGGAAGTGACACCGGGGAGCTGTTTTTT
many,TRBV5-1,TRBJ2-2,NA,CASSSTEAGELFF,TGCGCCAGCAGCTCAACAGAGGCCGGGGAGCTGTTTTTT
many,TRBV20-1,TRBJ2-7,TRBD2,CSAHGLAGTYEQYF,TGCAGTGCTCATGGACTAGCGGGAACCTACGAGCAGTACTTC
few,TRBV5-1,TRBJ1-4,NA,CASSLGASNEKLFF,TGCGCCAGCAGCTTGGGGGCAAGTAATGAAAAACTGTTTTTT
NA,TRBV19,TRBJ2-1,TRBD2,CASAPGTSGINEQFF,TGTGCCAGTGCTCCCGGGACTAGCGGGATCAATGAGCAGTTCTTC
many,TRBV6-1,TRBJ1-1,TRBD1,CASSNPGTGTTEAFF,TGTGCCAGTTCAAACCCCGGGACAGGGACCACTGAAGCTTTCTTT
many,TRBV6-5,TRBJ2-5,NA,CASRNRETQYF,TGTGCCAGCAGAAACAGGGAGACCCAGTACTTC
NA,TRBV5-1,TRBJ2-3,TRBD2,CASIDAGRGTDTQYF,TGCGCCAGCATCGATGCCGGGAGGGGTACAGATACGCAGTATTTT
NA,TRBV20-1,TRBJ2-5,TRBD2,CSASGGHETQYF,TGCAGTGCTTCGGGGGGTCATGAGACCCAGTACTTC
few,TRBV11-2,TRBJ2-1,NA,CASSSAMGRYNEQFF,TGTGCCAGCAGCTCGGCTATGGGGCGGTACAATGAGCAGTTCTTC
few,TRBV20-1,TRBJ2-7,NA,CSASEGTPYEQYF,TGCAGTGCTAGTGAGGGTACCCCCTACGAGCAGTACTTC
many,TRBV7-3,TRBJ2-2,NA,CASSLDGNTGELFF,TGTGCCAGCAGCTTGGACGGCAACACCGGGGAGCTGTTTTTT
NA,TRBV7-2,TRBJ2-7,TRBD2,CASSLSGLAGIGSYEQYF,TGTGCCAGCAGCTTAAGCGGACTAGCGGGAATTGGGTCCTACGAGCAGTACTTC
few,TRBV6-1,TRBJ1-5,NA,CASRFSRGNQPQHF,TGTGCCAGCAGATTTTCTAGGGGCAATCAGCCCCAGCATTTT
many,TRBV7-2,TRBJ2-3,TRBD2,CASSLQAGAGTDTQYF,TGTGCCAGCAGCTTACAGGCGGGAGCGGGGACAGATACGCAGTATTTT
NA,TRBV28,TRBJ2-5,NA,CASSFPALETQYF,TGTGCCAGCAGTTTCCCCGCCTTAGAGACCCAGTACTTC
many,TRBV29-1,TRBJ1-5,TRBD1,CSVGQGNQPQHF,TGCAGCGTGGGACAGGGGAATCAGCCCCAGCATTTT
NA,TRBV20-1,TRBJ2-1,TRBD2,CSAKLAGNRENEQFF,TGCAGTGCTAAGCTAGCGGGAAATAGGGAGAATGAGCAGTTCTTC
few,TRBV7-2,TRBJ2-7,NA,CASRPRGASYEQYF,TGTGCCAGCAGGCCAAGGGGGGCTTCCTACGAGCAGTACTTC
few,TRBV20-1,TRBJ2-1,TRBD2,CSATTSGRFRNEQFF,TGCAGTGCAACCACTAGCGGGAGGTTTCGCAATGAGCAGTTCTTC
NA,TRBV19,TRBJ2-7,NA,CASSSGTLGPYEQYF,TGTGCCAGTAGTTCCGGGACCCTGGGGCCCTACGAGCAGTACTTC
many,TRBV6-1,TRBJ2-7,TRBD1,CASSDWDRGNEQYF,TGTGCCAGCAGTGACTGGGACAGGGGAAACGAGCAGTACTTC
NA,TRBV18,TRBJ2-1,NA,CASSPSSGYNEQFF,TGTGCCAGCTCACCATCGTCCGGATACAATGAGCAGTTCTTC
NA,TRBV20-1,TRBJ2-5,NA,CSASGLQETQYF,TGCAGTGCTAGCGGGCTCCAAGAGACCCAGTACTTC
NA,TRBV20-1,TRBJ2-1,NA,CSALLDGPGNEQFF,TGCAGTGCTTTGCTTGACGGCCCAGGGAATGAGCAGTTCTTC
few,TRBV29-1,TRBJ2-7,NA,CSVVIEGYEQYF,TGCAGCGTTGTGATTGAAGGCTACGAGCAGTACTTC
NA,TRBV20-1,TRBJ2-3,TRBD2,CSARDRASGSRTDTQYF,TGCAGTGCTAGAGATAGGGCTAGCGGGAGTAGGACAGATACGCAGTATTTT
few,TRBV5-6,TRBJ2-7,TRBD1,CASSLGGQGADEQYF,TGTGCCAGCAGCTTGGGAGGACAGGGGGCGGACGAGCAGTACTTC